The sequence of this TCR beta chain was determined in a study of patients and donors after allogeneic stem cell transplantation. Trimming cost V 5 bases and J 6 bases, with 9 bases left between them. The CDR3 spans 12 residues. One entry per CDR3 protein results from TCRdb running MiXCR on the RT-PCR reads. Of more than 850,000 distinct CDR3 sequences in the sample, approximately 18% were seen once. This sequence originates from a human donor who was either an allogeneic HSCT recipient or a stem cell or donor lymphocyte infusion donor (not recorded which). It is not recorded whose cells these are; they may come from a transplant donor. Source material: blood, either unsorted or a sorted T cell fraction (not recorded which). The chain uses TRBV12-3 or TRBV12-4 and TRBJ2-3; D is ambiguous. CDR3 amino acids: CASSPLSDTQYF. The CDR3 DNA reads TGTGCCAGCAGTCCCCTTTCTGATACGCAGTATTTT.